Listed below are T cell receptor beta chains from one sample, sequenced in a study of control samples from healthy donors and cancer patients. Assay used: immunoSEQ multiplex PCR; TCRdb lists only in-frame clones, some missing. The profile shows more than 100,000 clones, approximately 89% of them singletons. What was sequenced was PBMCs. Every receptor here comes from a man between 50 and 59 years old with head and neck cancer. Both conserved end residues are part of each CDR3. Each record gives: V gene, CDR3 length, D gene, J gene, clone size, CDR3 protein, CDR3 DNA. The D gene is left open where the match is weak. Clone size is given for some rows only: seen once, a few or many times, or a class if the clone is expanded.

v_call: TRBV13
cdr3_length: 11
d_call: -
j_call: TRBJ1-1
clone_size: -
cdr3_aa: CATSQGLEAFF
cdr3_nt: TGTGCCACCTCTCAGGGATTAGAAGCTTTCTTT

v_call: TRBV30
cdr3_length: 17
d_call: TRBD2
j_call: TRBJ2-1
clone_size: -
cdr3_aa: CAWSPFFGAGGYNEQFF
cdr3_nt: TGTGCCTGGAGTCCCTTCTTTGGAGCGGGGGGATACAATGAGCAGTTCTTC

v_call: TRBV7-9
cdr3_length: 14
d_call: -
j_call: TRBJ2-5
clone_size: -
cdr3_aa: CASSFRGGQETQYF
cdr3_nt: TGTGCCAGCAGCTTCAGGGGAGGGCAAGAGACCCAGTACTTC

v_call: TRBV28
cdr3_length: 14
d_call: -
j_call: TRBJ2-7
clone_size: -
cdr3_aa: CASSPHRAPYEQYF
cdr3_nt: TGTGCCAGCAGTCCACACAGGGCCCCCTACGAGCAGTACTTC

v_call: TRBV29-1
cdr3_length: 13
d_call: -
j_call: TRBJ2-7
clone_size: -
cdr3_aa: CSVVSLGAYEQYF
cdr3_nt: TGCAGCGTTGTGTCCCTCGGGGCCTACGAGCAGTACTTC

v_call: TRBV2
cdr3_length: 15
d_call: -
j_call: TRBJ1-4
clone_size: once
cdr3_aa: CASSPLAAGNEKLFF
cdr3_nt: TGTGCCAGCAGTCCCTTGGCAGCGGGGAATGAAAAACTGTTTTTT

v_call: TRBV11-3
cdr3_length: 15
d_call: -
j_call: TRBJ2-2
clone_size: once
cdr3_aa: CAPRLDWGRPGELFF
cdr3_nt: TGTGCCCCCCGACTGGACTGGGGTCGTCCCGGGGAGCTGTTTTTT

v_call: TRBV27
cdr3_length: 15
d_call: -
j_call: TRBJ2-1
clone_size: -
cdr3_aa: CASSVKGQGWDEQFF
cdr3_nt: TGTGCCAGCAGTGTAAAGGGCCAGGGTTGGGATGAGCAGTTCTTC

v_call: TRBV7-3
cdr3_length: 15
d_call: TRBD1
j_call: TRBJ2-1
clone_size: -
cdr3_aa: CASSFTGEDRDEQFF
cdr3_nt: TGTGCCAGCAGCTTTACAGGGGAAGATCGGGATGAGCAGTTCTTC

v_call: TRBV19
cdr3_length: 11
d_call: -
j_call: TRBJ2-7
clone_size: -
cdr3_aa: CASRDIDEQYF
cdr3_nt: TGTGCCAGTAGGGACATCGACGAGCAGTACTTC

v_call: TRBV7-3
cdr3_length: 17
d_call: -
j_call: TRBJ2-7
clone_size: -
cdr3_aa: CASSLSKRRLSSYEQYF
cdr3_nt: TGTGCCAGCAGCTTAAGCAAGAGGCGACTGAGCTCCTACGAGCAGTACTTC

v_call: TRBV25-1
cdr3_length: 14
d_call: -
j_call: TRBJ1-1
clone_size: once
cdr3_aa: CASSAGQRFTEAFF
cdr3_nt: TGTGCCAGCAGTGCAGGACAGAGATTCACTGAAGCTTTCTTT

v_call: TRBV27
cdr3_length: 12
d_call: -
j_call: TRBJ2-2
clone_size: -
cdr3_aa: CASSANTGELFF
cdr3_nt: TGTGCCAGCAGCGCGAACACCGGGGAGCTGTTTTTT

v_call: TRBV5-4
cdr3_length: 15
d_call: -
j_call: TRBJ1-3
clone_size: -
cdr3_aa: CASSLDAGAGNTIYF
cdr3_nt: TGTGCCAGCAGCTTGGACGCCGGGGCGGGAAACACCATATATTTT

v_call: TRBV6-1
cdr3_length: 13
d_call: -
j_call: TRBJ2-5
clone_size: -
cdr3_aa: CASSGPNQETQYF
cdr3_nt: TGTGCCAGCAGCGGGCCGAACCAAGAGACCCAGTACTTC